This TCR beta chain is drawn from a study of T-cell reconstitution after alpha-beta-depleted transplantation in children. Whole-study findings and limits: After transplant, high TCRbeta diversity at day 60 in some patients arose from surviving recipient T cells and thymic progenitors. About two months after transplant, alpha-beta T cells reportedly came from several hundred expanded graft clones. Counts and diversity of T cells one year after transplant came mostly from newly produced T cells.

This clonotype has only a few counts. Its antigen is unknown. This sample's TCRbeta library carried unique molecular identifier barcodes. In TCRdb, the PCR reads were re-called with MiXCR into one record per CDR3 protein. The sample has around 250,000 distinct CDR3 sequences, roughly 23% seen once. The CDR3 is made up of 14 amino acids. Germline CDR1 is MNHEY and CDR2 is SVGAGI. The V segment lost 0 bases and the J segment 10 bases; nucleotides outside the gene matches: 6. This chain connects TRBV6-5 to TRBJ1-2, with 9 bases that match TRBD1. Sample: PBMCs, taken before TCRalphabeta/CD19-depleted stem cell transplant. This clonotype was sampled from a girl under 10 years old with Fanconi anemia, due to receive a stem cell transplant. The CDR3 region is CASSYSGQGIIYTF. DNA of the CDR3: TGTGCCAGCAGTTACTCGGGACAGGGTATTATCTACACCTTC.